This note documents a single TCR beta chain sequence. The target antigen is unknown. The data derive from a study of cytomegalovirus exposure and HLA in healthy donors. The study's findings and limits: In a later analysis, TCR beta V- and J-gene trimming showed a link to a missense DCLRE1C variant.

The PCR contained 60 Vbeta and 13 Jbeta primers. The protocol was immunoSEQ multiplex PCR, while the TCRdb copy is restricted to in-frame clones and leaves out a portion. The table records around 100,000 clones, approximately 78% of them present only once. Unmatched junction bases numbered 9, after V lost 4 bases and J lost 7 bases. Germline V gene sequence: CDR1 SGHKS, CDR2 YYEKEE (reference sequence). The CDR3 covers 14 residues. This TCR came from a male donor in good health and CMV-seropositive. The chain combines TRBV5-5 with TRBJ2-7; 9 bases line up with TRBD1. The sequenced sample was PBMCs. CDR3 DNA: TGTGCCAGCAGCCTCGGGACAGGGCTAGGGGAGCAGTACTTC. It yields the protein CASSLGTGLGEQYF.